This T cell receptor beta chain derives from a study of T cells after yellow fever vaccination. Across the whole study: The authors prepared low-cell-number fractions using SMART-Seq v4 Ultra Low Input.

The V end lost 6 bases, the J end lost 7 bases, and 12 bases lay between the germline ends. This CDR3 is 12 amino acids long. From germline, CDR1 is SGHVS and CDR2 FNYEAQ. MiXCR was run by TCRdb on the 5' RACE reads, yielding one entry per CDR3 protein. Seen here are around 590,000 distinct CDR3 sequences, around an eighth observed once, and the top ten hold around 14%. In regard to this clonotype: Antigen: not known.

Regarding the study as a whole: Subsequent booster samples again held most clones from primary vaccination (under 98% CD4, roughly 90% CD8).

The chain employs TRBV7-6 and TRBJ2-5; D uncertain. The sample here was PBMCs, taken on the day of the yellow fever booster vaccination. The receptor was derived from a young man who received the YFV17D yellow fever vaccine. The DNA of the CDR3 is TGTGCCAGCAGTTCGGAGTTCGGGACCCAGTACTTC. Encoded protein: CASSSEFGTQYF. Variable domain in full (rest from reference TRBV7-6 and TRBJ2-5): GAGVSQSPRYKVTKRGQDVALRCDPISGHVSLYWYRQALGQGPEFLTYFNYEAQQDKSGLPNDRFSAERPEGSISTLTIQRTEQRDSAMYRCASSSEFGTQYFGPGTRLLVL.